This T cell receptor beta chain was found in a study of T cell responses to AZD1222 COVID-19 vaccine. The study's findings and limits: Among the donors, most were white British and more were female, and clonal diversity was possibly underestimated. Spike-wide vaccine-associated CD4 TCRs dominated at 160-218 and 743-854.

In the case of this clone: Its antigen is still unknown.

Second-dose intervals of approximately 4 or approximately 12 weeks were pooled. Sequencing was performed with immunoSEQ multiplex PCR; in TCRdb, only in-frame clones are kept and a portion is missing. The sample consists of 250,000 to 300,000 clones, 85% to 95% of them appearing once. The CDR3 spans 12 residues. Trimming took 4 bases from V and 2 from J, leaving 9 bases between them. Germline V gives CDR1 SQVTM, CDR2 ANQGSEA. The starting material was peripheral blood, obtained 28 days after the second AZD1222 dose. V gene TRBV29-1 combines with J gene TRBJ2-7, with TRBD1 as a possible D gene (6 bases). The clonotype originates from an adult who received the AZD1222 COVID-19 vaccine. DNA for the CDR3: TGCAGCGTTGCTGAGGGGGCCTACGAGCAGTACTTC. It yields the protein CSVAEGAYEQYF.